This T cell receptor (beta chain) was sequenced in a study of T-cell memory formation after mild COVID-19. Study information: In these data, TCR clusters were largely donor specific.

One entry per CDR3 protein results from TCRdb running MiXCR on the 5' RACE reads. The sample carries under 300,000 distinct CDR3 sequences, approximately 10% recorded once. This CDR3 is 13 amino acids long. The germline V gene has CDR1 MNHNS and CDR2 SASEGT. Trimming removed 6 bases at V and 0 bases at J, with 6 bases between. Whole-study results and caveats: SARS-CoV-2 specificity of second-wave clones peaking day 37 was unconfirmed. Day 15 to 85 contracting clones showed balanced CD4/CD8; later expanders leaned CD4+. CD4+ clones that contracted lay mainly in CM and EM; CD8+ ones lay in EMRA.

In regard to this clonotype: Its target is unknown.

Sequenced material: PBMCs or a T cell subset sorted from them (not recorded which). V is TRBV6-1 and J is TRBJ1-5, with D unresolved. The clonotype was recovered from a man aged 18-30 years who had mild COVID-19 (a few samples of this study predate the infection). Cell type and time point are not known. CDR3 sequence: CASRAYSNQPQHF. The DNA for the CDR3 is TGTGCCAGCAGGGCGTATAGCAATCAGCCCCAGCATTTT.